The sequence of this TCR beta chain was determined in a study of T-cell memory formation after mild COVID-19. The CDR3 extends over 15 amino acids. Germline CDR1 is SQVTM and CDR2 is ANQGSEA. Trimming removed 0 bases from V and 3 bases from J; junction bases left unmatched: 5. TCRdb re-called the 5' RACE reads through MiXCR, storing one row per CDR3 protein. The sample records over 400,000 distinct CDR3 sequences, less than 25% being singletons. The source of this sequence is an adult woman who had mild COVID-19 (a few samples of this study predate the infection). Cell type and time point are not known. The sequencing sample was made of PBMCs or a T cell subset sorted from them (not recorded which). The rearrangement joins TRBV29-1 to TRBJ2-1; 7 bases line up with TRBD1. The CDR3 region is CSVEDRGNVYNEQFF. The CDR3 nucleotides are TGCAGCGTTGAAGACAGGGGGAACGTCTACAATGAGCAGTTCTTC.